A single sample gave rise to the 26 T cell receptor beta chains below, sequenced in a study of T cells expressing NK-cell markers. Each CDR3 protein gets one entry in TCRdb, which reprocessed the 5' RACE reads and gives no DNA. The clone table shows about 460,000 distinct CDR3 sequences, with the ten largest holding almost 1.5%. The sample was blood T cells: a sorted CD56 or NKG2C T cell subset, CD4+ or CD8+ T cells, or bulk PBMC T cells (not recorded which). All receptors come from a woman aged 50 to 60 in good health.

This chain joins TRBV20-1 and TRBJ2-3; the TRBD2 assignment by TCRdb is unverifiable without DNA. This CDR3 spans 18 amino acids. Germline lookup yields CDR1 DFQATT and CDR2 SNEGSKA (reference sequence). The CDR3 loop reads CSARGVGLAVTSTDTQYF.

This chain joins TRBV29-1 and TRBJ2-2; TCRdb's assignment of TRBD1 cannot be checked, as there is no DNA. The CDR3 contains 16 residues. From germline, CDR1 is SQVTM and CDR2 ANQGSEA. CDR3 sequence reads: CSVRVPTGGNTGELFF.

The chain has TRBV29-1 and TRBJ2-7; TCRdb proposes TRBD2, but this gene call is untestable without DNA. The CDR3 has 12 amino acids. Germline CDR1 reads SQVTM; CDR2 reads ANQGSEA. The CDR3 region is CSGRAGEYEQYF.

The chain links TRBV20-1 to TRBJ1-2; TCRdb outputs TRBD1, but without DNA this stays unchecked. The CDR3 totals 12 residues. CDR1 is DFQATT, CDR2 SNEGSKA, per germline (reference sequence). This chain's CDR3 is CSAPRADYGYTF.

V usage is TRBV11-3 and J usage is TRBJ2-2; the D call of TRBD2 rests on TCRdb alone, since no DNA is present to check it. The CDR3 contains 17 residues. Per the germline V gene, CDR1 is SGHNT and CDR2 is YENEEA. The CDR3 loop reads CASSLNRLAILTGELFF.

V usage is TRBV10-3 and J usage is TRBJ2-3; TCRdb indicates TRBD1, and absent DNA this call remains unverified. The CDR3 runs to 16 residues. Germline-derived CDR1 and CDR2 are ENHRY and SYGVKD. The CDR3 here is CAISDHREMGTDTQYF.

This sequence joins TRBV11-3 and TRBJ2-2; the TCRdb D gene call, TRBD2, has no DNA to confirm it. Germline CDR1 reads SGHNT; CDR2 reads YENEEA. There are 16 residues in the CDR3. CDR3 region: CASSLVGTTSTGELFF. The full variable domain, with the rest looked up from reference TRBV11-3 and TRBJ2-2, is EAGVVQSPRYKIIEKKQPVAFWCNPISGHNTLYWYLQNLGQGPELLIRYENEEAVDDSQLPKDRFSAERLKGVDSTLKIQPAELGDSAVYLCASSLVGTTSTGELFFGEGSRLTVL.

This chain joins TRBV5-1 and TRBJ2-1; checking the TCRdb D call of TRBD1 is not possible without DNA. The CDR3 is made up of 15 amino acids. CDR1 SGHRS and CDR2 YFSETQ come from the germline V gene. CDR3 protein: CASSLGGSHHNEQFF.

This chain joins TRBV5-1 and TRBJ2-1; TCRdb selects TRBD2, and the lack of DNA leaves this call unchecked. Germline lookup yields CDR1 SGHRS and CDR2 YFSETQ. The CDR3 has 20 residues. CDR3 residues: CASSPWTDGPSRSSYNEQFF.

The chain employs TRBV28 and TRBJ2-4. The CDR3 spans 15 residues. The germline V gene encodes CDR1 MDHEN and CDR2 SYDVKM. The CDR3 sequence: CASSFSDLAKNIQYF.

The rearrangement links TRBV29-1 to TRBJ1-1. Germline V CDR1 and CDR2: SQVTM, ANQGSEA. The CDR3 length is 13 residues. The CDR3 spells CSVDKGRGTEAFF.

This sequence joins TRBV7-9 and TRBJ2-5; TCRdb selects TRBD1, and the lack of DNA leaves this call unchecked. The CDR3 is made up of 14 amino acids. Germline CDR1 and CDR2: SEHNR and FQNEAQ (reference sequence). This CDR3 reads CASTETGLLETQYF.

V is TRBV6-6 and J is TRBJ2-1; the TCRdb call, TRBD2, lacks DNA for checking. Per germline, CDR1 MNHNY and CDR2 SVGAGI (reference sequence). This CDR3 has 16 residues. CDR3 sequence reads: CASSPSVGSAGNEQFF.

V gene TRBV6-1 combines with J gene TRBJ2-2; TCRdb selects TRBD1, and the lack of DNA leaves this call unchecked. The CDR3 extends over 15 amino acids. Germline V gene lookup returns CDR1 MNHNS and CDR2 SASEGT. The CDR3 sequence is CASSPDRGRGGELFF.

V and J are TRBV7-2 and TRBJ2-1; TCRdb's assignment of TRBD2 cannot be checked, as there is no DNA. Germline CDR1 SGHTA, CDR2 FQGNSA. The CDR3 consists of 15 residues. The CDR3 sequence is CASSLGAGDHNEQFF.

The chain is built from TRBV2 and TRBJ2-2; the TCRdb call, TRBD2, lacks DNA for checking. The germline V gene has CDR1 SNHLY and CDR2 FYNNEI. The CDR3 runs to 14 residues. CDR3 in amino acids: CATRGLAGPGELFF.

The CDR3 spells CSASRQGTINEQFF. This chain joins TRBV20-1 and TRBJ2-1. The CDR3 runs 14 residues. Germline CDR1 reads DFQATT; CDR2 reads SNEGSKA (reference sequence).

The genes are TRBV5-6 and TRBJ2-1; TCRdb lists TRBD1, though no DNA is available to test this call. The CDR3 is made up of 13 amino acids. Germline-derived CDR1 and CDR2 are SGHDT and YYEEEE. The CDR3 is CASFGTGTDEQFF.

This chain joins TRBV15 and TRBJ2-1; TCRdb's D call of TRBD1 is untestable without DNA. Per the germline V gene, CDR1 is LNHNV and CDR2 is YYDKDF (reference sequence). CDR3 length: 15 residues. This chain's CDR3 is CATSLGRGLWNEQFF.

The chain links TRBV11-1 to TRBJ2-2. In germline, CDR1 is SGHAT, CDR2 FQDESV (reference sequence). The CDR3 is made up of 15 amino acids. The CDR3 is CASSLALGRAGELFF. The full variable domain, completed using reference TRBV11-1 and TRBJ2-2, is EAEVAQSPRYKITEKSQAVAFWCDPISGHATLYWYRQILGQGPELLVQFQDESVVDDSQLPKDRFSAERLKGVDSTLKIQPAELGDSAMYLCASSLALGRAGELFFGEGSRLTVL.

The chain combines TRBV28 with TRBJ2-1; TCRdb designates TRBD2, a call that cannot be tested without DNA. Germline V lookup: CDR1 MDHEN, CDR2 SYDVKM. The CDR3 consists of 14 residues. The CDR3: CASSLGGVKNEQFF.

The chain couples TRBV6-5 to TRBJ2-1; TCRdb selects TRBD2, and the lack of DNA leaves this call unchecked. The CDR3 totals 15 residues. Germline CDR1 reads MNHEY; CDR2 reads SVGAGI. This CDR3 reads CASSYSAGVGNEQFF.

The chain couples TRBV24-1 to TRBJ2-3; without DNA, the TCRdb call of TRBD1 cannot be checked. Germline assignment: CDR1 KGHDR and CDR2 SFDVKD. This CDR3 is 17 amino acids long. The CDR3 sequence is CATSESGMIRRTDTQYF.

The chain recombines TRBV5-1 with TRBJ2-7; with no DNA, the TCRdb D assignment of TRBD2 cannot be verified. The germline gives CDR1 SGHRS, CDR2 YFSETQ. The CDR3 runs to 21 residues. CDR3 loop: CASKRVFSGSTWREPHYEQYF. The variable domain in full, completed from reference TRBV5-1 and TRBJ2-7, reads KAGVTQTPRYLIKTRGQQVTLSCSPISGHRSVSWYQQTPGQGLQFLFEYFSETQRNKGNFPGRFSGRQFSNSRSEMNVSTLELGDSALYLCASKRVFSGSTWREPHYEQYFGPGTRLTVT.

The chain recombines TRBV3-1 with TRBJ2-1; TCRdb's D call, TRBD2, is unchecked because there is no DNA. The CDR3 extends over 18 amino acids. In germline, CDR1 is LGHDT, CDR2 YNNKEL (reference sequence). CDR3: CASSSERSVAGSYNEQFF.

V and J are TRBV7-9 and TRBJ2-7. Germline values: CDR1 SEHNR, CDR2 FQNEAQ (reference sequence). The CDR3 has 13 residues. The CDR3 sequence is CASSPRGPYEQYF.